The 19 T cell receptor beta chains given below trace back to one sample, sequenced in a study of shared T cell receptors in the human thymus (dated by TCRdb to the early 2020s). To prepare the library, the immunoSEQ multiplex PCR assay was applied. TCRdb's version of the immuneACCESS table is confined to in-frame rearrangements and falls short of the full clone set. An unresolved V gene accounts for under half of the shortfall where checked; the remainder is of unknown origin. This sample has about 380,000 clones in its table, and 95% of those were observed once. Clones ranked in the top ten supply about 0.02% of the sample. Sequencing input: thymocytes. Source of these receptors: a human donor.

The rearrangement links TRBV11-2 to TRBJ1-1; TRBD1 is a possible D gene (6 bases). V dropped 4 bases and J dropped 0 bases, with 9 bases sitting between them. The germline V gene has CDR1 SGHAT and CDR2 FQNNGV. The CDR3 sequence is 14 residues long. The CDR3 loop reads CASSSDRMNTEAFF. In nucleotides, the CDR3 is TGTGCCAGCAGCTCGGACAGAATGAACACTGAAGCTTTCTTT.

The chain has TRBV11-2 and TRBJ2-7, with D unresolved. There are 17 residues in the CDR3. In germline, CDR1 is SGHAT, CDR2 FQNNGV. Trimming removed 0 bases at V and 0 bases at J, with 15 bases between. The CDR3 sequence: CASSLDYPDPPSYEQYF. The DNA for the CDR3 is TGTGCCAGCAGCTTAGACTATCCGGACCCCCCCTCCTACGAGCAGTACTTC.

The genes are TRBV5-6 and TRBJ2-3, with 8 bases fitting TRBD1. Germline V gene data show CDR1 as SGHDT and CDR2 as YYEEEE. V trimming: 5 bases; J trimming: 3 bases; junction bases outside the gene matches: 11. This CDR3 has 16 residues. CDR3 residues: CASSYSPGGTTDTQYF. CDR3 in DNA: TGTGCCAGCAGTTATAGCCCAGGGGGCACAACAGATACGCAGTATTTT.

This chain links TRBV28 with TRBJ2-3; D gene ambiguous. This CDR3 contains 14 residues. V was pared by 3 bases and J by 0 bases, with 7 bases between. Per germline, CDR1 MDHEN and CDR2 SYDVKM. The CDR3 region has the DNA TGTGCCAGCAGTTTTATGATTAGCACAGATACGCAGTATTTT. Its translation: CASSFMISTDTQYF.

CDR3 bases: TGCGCCAGCAGCTTGTCTAGGACTAGCGTTGAGTTGGACATTCAGTACTTC. Translated: CASSLSRTSVELDIQYF. The V and J genes are TRBV5-1 and TRBJ2-4; 9 bases agree with TRBD2. Germline V gives CDR1 SGHRS, CDR2 YFSETQ. CDR3 length: 17 amino acids. The ends lost 1 base at V and 8 bases at J; junction bases unmatched: 13.

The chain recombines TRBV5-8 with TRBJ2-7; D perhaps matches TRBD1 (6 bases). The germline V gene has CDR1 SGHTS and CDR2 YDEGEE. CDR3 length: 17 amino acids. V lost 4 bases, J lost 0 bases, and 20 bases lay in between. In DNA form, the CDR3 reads TGTGCCAGCAGCCCAATGCAGGGGACGCCAAGCTCCTACGAGCAGTACTTC. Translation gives CASSPMQGTPSSYEQYF.

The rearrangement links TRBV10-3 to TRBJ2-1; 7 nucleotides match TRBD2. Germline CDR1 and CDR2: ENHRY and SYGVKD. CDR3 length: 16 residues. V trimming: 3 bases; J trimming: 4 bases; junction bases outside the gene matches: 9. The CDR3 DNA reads TGTGCCATCAGTGATAGTGGGAGGGCCCCTTACAATGAGCAGTTCTTC. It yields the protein CAISDSGRAPYNEQFF.

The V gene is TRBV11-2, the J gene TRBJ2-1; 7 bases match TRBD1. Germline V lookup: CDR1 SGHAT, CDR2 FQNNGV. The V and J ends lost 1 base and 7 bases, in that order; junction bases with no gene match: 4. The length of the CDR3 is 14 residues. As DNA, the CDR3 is TGTGCCAGCAGCTTAGGGGACAGCGTGAATGAGCAGTTCTTC. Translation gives CASSLGDSVNEQFF.

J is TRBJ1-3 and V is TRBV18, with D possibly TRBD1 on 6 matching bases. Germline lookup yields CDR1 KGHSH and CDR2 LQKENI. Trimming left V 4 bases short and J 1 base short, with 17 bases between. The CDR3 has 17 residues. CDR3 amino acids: CASSLVLGQTSGNTIYF. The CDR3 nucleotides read TGTGCCAGCTCACTAGTACTTGGACAGACTTCTGGAAACACCATATATTTT.

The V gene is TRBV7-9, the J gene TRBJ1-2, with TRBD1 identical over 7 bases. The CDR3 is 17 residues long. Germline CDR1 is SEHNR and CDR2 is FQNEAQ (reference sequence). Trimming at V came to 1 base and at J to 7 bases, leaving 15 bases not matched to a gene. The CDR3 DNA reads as TGTGCCAGCAGCTTAGTCGGACAGGCACCCTATAGCCCTGGCTACACCTTC. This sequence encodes CASSLVGQAPYSPGYTF.

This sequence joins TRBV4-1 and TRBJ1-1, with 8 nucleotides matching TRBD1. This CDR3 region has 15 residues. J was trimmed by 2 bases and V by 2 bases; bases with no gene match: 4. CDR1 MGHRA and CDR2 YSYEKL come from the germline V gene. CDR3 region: CASSQKQGGNTEAFF. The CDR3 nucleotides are TGCGCCAGCAGCCAAAAACAGGGGGGCAACACTGAAGCTTTCTTT.

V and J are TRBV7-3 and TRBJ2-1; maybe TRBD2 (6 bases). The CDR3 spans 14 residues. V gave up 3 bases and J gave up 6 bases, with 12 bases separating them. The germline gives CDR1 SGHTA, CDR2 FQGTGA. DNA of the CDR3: TGTGCCAGCAGCTTGGCGGGACCGATCAATGAGCAGTTCTTC. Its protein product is CASSLAGPINEQFF.

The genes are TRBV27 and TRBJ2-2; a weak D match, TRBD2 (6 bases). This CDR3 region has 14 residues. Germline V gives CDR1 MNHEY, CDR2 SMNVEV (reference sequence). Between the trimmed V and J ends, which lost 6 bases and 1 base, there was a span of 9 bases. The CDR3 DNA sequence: TGTGCCAGCAGCAGGGAGGTGAACACCGGGGAGCTGTTTTTT. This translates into CASSREVNTGELFF.

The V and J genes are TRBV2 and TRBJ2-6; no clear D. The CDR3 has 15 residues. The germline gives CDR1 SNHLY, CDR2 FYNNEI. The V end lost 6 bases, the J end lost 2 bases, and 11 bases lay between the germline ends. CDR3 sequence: CASSRSYAGANVLTF. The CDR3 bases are TGTGCCAGCAGCCGTTCCTACGCTGGGGCCAACGTCCTGACTTTC.

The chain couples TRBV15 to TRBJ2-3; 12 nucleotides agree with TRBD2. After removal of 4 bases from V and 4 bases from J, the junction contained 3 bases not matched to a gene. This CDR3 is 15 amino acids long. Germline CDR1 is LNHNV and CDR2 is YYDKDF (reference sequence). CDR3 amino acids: CATSKTSGSPDTQYF. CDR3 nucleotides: TGTGCCACCAGCAAGACTAGCGGGAGTCCAGATACGCAGTATTTT.

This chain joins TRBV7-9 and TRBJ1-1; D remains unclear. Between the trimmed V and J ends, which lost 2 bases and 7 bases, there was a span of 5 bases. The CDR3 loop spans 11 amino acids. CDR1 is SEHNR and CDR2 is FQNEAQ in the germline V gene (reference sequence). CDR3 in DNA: TGTGCCAGCAGCTTATTCGGTGAAGCTTTCTTT. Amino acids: CASSLFGEAFF.

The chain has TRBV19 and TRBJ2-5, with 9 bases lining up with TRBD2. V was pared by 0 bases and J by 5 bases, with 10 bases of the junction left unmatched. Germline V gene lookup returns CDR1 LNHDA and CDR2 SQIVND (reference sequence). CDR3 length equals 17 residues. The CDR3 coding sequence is TGTGCCAGTAGTATAGATGGGCTAGCGGGACGGGTGGAGACCCAGTACTTC. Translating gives CASSIDGLAGRVETQYF.

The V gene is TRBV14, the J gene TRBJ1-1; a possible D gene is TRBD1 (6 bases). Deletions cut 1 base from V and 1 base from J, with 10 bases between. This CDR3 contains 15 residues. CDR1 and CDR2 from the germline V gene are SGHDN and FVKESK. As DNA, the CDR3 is TGTGCCAGCAGCCAAGCGGGGGCTAAGAACACTGAAGCTTTCTTT. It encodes CASSQAGAKNTEAFF.

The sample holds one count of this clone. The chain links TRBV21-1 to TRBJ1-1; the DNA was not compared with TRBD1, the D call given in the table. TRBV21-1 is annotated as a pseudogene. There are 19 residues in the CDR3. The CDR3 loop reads CASSKDPRGVDRGNTEAFF. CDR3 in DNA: TGTGCCAGCAGCAAAGATCCCAGAGGGGTTGACAGGGGAAACACTGAAGCTTTCTTT.